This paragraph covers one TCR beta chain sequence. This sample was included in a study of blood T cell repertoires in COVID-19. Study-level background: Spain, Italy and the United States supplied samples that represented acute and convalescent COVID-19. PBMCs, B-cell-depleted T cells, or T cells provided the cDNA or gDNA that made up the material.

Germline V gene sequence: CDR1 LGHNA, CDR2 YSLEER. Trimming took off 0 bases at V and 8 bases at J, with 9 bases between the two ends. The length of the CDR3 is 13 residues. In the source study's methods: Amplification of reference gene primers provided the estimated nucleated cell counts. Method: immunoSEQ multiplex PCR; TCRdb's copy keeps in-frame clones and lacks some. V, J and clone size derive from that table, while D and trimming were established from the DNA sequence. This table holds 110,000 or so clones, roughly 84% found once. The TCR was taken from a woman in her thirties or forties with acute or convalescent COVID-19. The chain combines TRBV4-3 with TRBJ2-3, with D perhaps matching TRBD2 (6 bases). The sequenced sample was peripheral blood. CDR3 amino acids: CASSQDLEGTQYF. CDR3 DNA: TGCGCCAGCAGCCAAGATCTGGAGGGTACGCAGTATTTT.